This T cell receptor beta chain came from a study of spatial heterogeneity in lung cancer. Whole-study context: Fewer alpha-chain than beta-chain sequences were consistently detected. Mean representation of each unique TCR and UMI combination in the raw reads exceeded 8.5 occurrences. Findings and caveats of the study: Relative to follow-up, resection was when ubiquitous expanded tumor TCRs appeared more in blood.

In TCRdb, the 5' RACE reads were re-called with MiXCR into one record per CDR3 protein. Of fewer than 25,000 distinct CDR3 sequences detected, 2.5% to 4% appear once; the ten largest clones hold under 35%. CDR1 and CDR2 from the germline V gene are ENHRY and SYGVKD. This CDR3 has 13 residues. Trimming removed 0 bases from V and 3 bases from J, with 6 bases in between. This clonotype has a count of ten or more. Its matching antigen is unknown. Time point meaning: sample taken at primary tumor resection. Unsorted whole RNA of tumor, nontumor lung or frozen PBMC was sequenced. This clonotype originated in a female donor with early-stage non-small cell lung cancer. This sample comprised PBMCs, obtained at surgery. V is TRBV10-3 and J is TRBJ2-7; no firm D call. CDR3 amino acids: CAISESALYEQYF. For the CDR3, the DNA is TGTGCCATCAGTGAGTCGGCCCTCTACGAGCAGTACTTC.